The 10 T cell receptor beta chains below come from one sample, sequenced in a study of cytomegalovirus exposure and HLA in healthy donors. Profiling relied on immunoSEQ multiplex PCR, and the TCRdb table lists in-frame clones only, not all of them. The sample holds 70,000 to 95,000 clones; approximately 94% are singletons and the top ten take 3.5% to 4%. The sequenced sample consisted of PBMCs. The receptors were sampled from a woman aged 25-40 years in good health and CMV-seronegative.

The DNA for the CDR3 is TGTGCCAGCAGCTCCTTGACAGGTAAAAGCCACACTGAAGCTTTCTTT. This sequence encodes CASSSLTGKSHTEAFF. V is TRBV5-6 and J is TRBJ1-1, with a weak D call TRBD1 (6 bases). The length of the CDR3 is 16 residues. Trimming pared 3 bases from V and 3 bases from J, leaving 18 bases between. Germline CDR1 reads SGHDT; CDR2 reads YYEEEE.

A single count supports this clone. The chain employs TRBV5-6 and TRBJ2-2; D is ambiguous. The germline V and J ends were trimmed by 3 bases and 5 bases, with 5 bases remaining between them. Germline CDR1 is SGHDT and CDR2 is YYEEEE. The CDR3 runs 12 residues. The CDR3 protein is CASSSRTGELFF. DNA of the CDR3: TGTGCCAGCAGCTCCAGGACCGGGGAGCTGTTTTTT.

The rearrangement uses TRBV7-2 and TRBJ2-1; 16 nucleotides match TRBD2. Germline CDR1 is SGHTA and CDR2 is FQGNSA. The V gene end was trimmed by 4 bases and the J gene end by 2 bases; junction bases not matched to a gene: 5. This CDR3 comprises 18 residues. CDR3 bases: TGTGCCAGCAGCTACCCGGGACTAGCGGGAGGGCCCTACAATGAGCAGTTCTTC. Protein: CASSYPGLAGGPYNEQFF.

CDR3: CASTSVTKNTGELFF. The CDR3 bases are TGTGCCAGCACCTCAGTGACTAAGAACACCGGGGAGCTGTTTTTT. The chain combines TRBV6-5 with TRBJ2-2; possibly TRBD2 for D (5 bases). The CDR3 runs to 15 residues. Looked up from germline, CDR1 is MNHEY and CDR2 is SVGAGI. Trimming left V 7 bases short and J 1 base short, with 13 bases between.

The chain employs TRBV18 and TRBJ2-7; D call uncertain. Trimming stripped 2 bases from V and 5 bases from J, with 13 bases between. Germline CDR1 and CDR2: KGHSH and LQKENI. The CDR3 sequence is 14 residues long. The chain's CDR3 is CASSPFDKANEQYF. CDR3 DNA sequence: TGTGCCAGCTCACCATTTGACAAGGCCAACGAGCAGTACTTC.

The chain has TRBV7-9 and TRBJ1-1; 7 nucleotides agree with TRBD1. The CDR3 is made up of 15 amino acids. J gave up 0 bases and V 0 bases, and 1 base lay outside the gene matches. Germline V gene lookup returns CDR1 SEHNR and CDR2 FQNEAQ (reference sequence). The CDR3 loop is CASSLAGQMNTEAFF. CDR3 nucleotides: TGTGCCAGCAGCTTAGCGGGACAGATGAACACTGAAGCTTTCTTT.

V is TRBV5-5 and J is TRBJ1-2; unclear D gene. V dropped 1 base and J dropped 5 bases, with 15 bases sitting between them. In germline, CDR1 is SGHKS, CDR2 YYEKEE (reference sequence). The CDR3 extends over 15 amino acids. The CDR3 here is CASSLNSESSYGYTF. The CDR3, as DNA: TGTGCCAGCAGCTTGAATTCGGAGAGCTCTTATGGCTACACCTTC.

This clone appeared a few times. The V and J genes are TRBV6-6 and TRBJ2-7; 7 positions match TRBD1. This CDR3 is 14 amino acids long. Unmatched junction bases numbered 14, after V lost 8 bases and J lost 7 bases. CDR1 and CDR2 (germline): MNHNY, SVGAGI (reference sequence). CDR3 loop: CASGKGGPGREQYF. The CDR3 nucleotides read TGTGCCAGCGGAAAAGGGGGCCCGGGGAGAGAGCAGTACTTC.

The rearrangement joins TRBV30 to TRBJ2-2; 9 nucleotides agree with TRBD1. This CDR3 is built from 15 residues. CDR1 and CDR2 (germline): GTSNPN, SVGIG (reference sequence). Unmatched junction bases numbered 6, after V lost 2 bases and J lost 5 bases. Written as DNA, the CDR3 is TGTGCCTGGAGTCGGGACAGGGTGGGAACCGGGGAGCTGTTTTTT. Its translation: CAWSRDRVGTGELFF.

The chain carries TRBV5-5 and TRBJ2-7, with 9 nucleotides matching TRBD2. The CDR3 extends over 19 amino acids. CDR1 SGHKS and CDR2 YYEKEE come from the germline V gene (reference sequence). V was pared by 1 base and J by 2 bases, with 16 bases of the junction left unmatched. This chain's CDR3 is CASSLIIFSKREAPYEQYF. The CDR3 region has the DNA TGTGCCAGCAGCTTGATCATTTTTAGCAAGCGGGAGGCCCCCTACGAGCAGTACTTC.